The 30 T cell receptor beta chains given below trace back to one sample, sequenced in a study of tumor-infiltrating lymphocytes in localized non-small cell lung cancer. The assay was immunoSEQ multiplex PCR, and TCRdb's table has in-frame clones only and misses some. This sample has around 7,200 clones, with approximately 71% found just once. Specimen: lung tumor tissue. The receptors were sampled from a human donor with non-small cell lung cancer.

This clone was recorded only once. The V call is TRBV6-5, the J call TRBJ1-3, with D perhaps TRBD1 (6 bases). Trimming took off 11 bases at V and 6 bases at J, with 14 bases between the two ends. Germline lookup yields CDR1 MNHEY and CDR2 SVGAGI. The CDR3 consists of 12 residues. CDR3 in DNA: TGTGCCTCTCTGGGGGCGGCAAACACCATATATTTT. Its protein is CASLGAANTIYF.

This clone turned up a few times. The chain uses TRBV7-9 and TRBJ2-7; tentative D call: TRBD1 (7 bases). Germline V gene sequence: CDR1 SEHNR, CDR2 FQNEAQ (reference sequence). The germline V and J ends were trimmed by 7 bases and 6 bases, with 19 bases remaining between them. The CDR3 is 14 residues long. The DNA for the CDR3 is TGTGCCAGCACCCCCTCAGGGGGGAGCCTCGAGCAGTACTTC. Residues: CASTPSGGSLEQYF.

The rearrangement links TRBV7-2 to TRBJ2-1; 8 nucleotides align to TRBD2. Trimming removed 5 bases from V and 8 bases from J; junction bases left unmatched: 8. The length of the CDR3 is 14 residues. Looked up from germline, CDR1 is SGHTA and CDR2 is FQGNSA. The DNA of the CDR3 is TGTGCCAGCAGCCGCCGGGAGGGCAAGGATGAGCAGTTCTTC. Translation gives CASSRREGKDEQFF.

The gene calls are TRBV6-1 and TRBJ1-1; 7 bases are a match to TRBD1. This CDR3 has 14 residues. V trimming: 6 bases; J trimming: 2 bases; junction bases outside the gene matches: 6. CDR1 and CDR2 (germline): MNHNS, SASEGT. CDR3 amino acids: CASSRQGGNTEAFF. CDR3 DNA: TGTGCCAGCAGCCGACAGGGTGGAAACACTGAAGCTTTCTTT.

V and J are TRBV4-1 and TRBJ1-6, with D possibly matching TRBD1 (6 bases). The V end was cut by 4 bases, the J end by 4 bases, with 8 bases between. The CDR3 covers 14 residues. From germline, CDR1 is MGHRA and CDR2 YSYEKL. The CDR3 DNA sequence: TGCGCCAGCAGCCGGGACAAGTATAATTCACCCCTCCACTTT. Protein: CASSRDKYNSPLHF.

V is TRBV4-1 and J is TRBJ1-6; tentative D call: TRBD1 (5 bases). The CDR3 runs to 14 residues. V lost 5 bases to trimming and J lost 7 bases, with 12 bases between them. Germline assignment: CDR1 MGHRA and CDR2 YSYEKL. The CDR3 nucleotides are TGCGCCAGCAGCTCTCGTTCAGGGAATTCACCCCTCCACTTT. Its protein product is CASSSRSGNSPLHF.

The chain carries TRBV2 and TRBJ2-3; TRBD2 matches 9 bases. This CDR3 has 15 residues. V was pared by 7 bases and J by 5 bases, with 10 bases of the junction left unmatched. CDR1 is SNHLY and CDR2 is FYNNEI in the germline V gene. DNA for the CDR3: TGTGCCAGCACGCGCTGGCGGGGGGGCCAAGATACGCAGTATTTT. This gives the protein CASTRWRGGQDTQYF.

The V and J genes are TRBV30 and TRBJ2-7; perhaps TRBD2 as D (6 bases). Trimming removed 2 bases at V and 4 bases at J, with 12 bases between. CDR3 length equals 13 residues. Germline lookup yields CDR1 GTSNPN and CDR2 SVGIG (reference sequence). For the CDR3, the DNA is TGTGCCTGGAGTTTGGGTAGCGGATACGAGCAGTACTTC. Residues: CAWSLGSGYEQYF.

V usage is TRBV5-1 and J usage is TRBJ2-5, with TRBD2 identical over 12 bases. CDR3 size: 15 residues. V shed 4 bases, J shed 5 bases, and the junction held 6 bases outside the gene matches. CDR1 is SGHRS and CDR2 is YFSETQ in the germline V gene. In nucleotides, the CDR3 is TGCGCCAGCAGCATTACTAGCGGGGGGATGGAGACCCAGTACTTC. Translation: CASSITSGGMETQYF.

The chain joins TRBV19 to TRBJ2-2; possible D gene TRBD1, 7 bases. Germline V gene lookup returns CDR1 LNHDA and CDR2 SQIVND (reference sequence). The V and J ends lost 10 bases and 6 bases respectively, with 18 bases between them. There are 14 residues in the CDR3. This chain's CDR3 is CATRGDHRAGELFF. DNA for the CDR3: TGTGCCACCAGGGGGGACCACCGGGCCGGGGAGCTGTTTTTT.

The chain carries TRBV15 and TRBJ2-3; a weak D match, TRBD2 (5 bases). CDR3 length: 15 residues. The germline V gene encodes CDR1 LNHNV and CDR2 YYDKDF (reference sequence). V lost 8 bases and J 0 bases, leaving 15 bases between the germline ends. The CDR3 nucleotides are TGTGCCACCTCTATCGAGCGGAGTAGCACAGATACGCAGTATTTT. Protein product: CATSIERSSTDTQYF.

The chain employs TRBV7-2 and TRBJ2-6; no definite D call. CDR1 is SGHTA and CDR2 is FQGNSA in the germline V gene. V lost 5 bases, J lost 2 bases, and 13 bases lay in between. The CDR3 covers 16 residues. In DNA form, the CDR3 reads TGTGCCAGCAGCCAACAGCCTCCTACTGGGGCCAACGTCCTGACTTTC. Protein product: CASSQQPPTGANVLTF.

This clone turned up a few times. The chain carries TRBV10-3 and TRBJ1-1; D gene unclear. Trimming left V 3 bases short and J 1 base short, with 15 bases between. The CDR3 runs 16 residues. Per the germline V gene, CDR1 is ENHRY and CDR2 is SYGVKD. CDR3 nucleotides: TGTGCCATCAGTGACAACCGTCGGACGAAGAACACTGAAGCTTTCTTT. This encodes CAISDNRRTKNTEAFF.

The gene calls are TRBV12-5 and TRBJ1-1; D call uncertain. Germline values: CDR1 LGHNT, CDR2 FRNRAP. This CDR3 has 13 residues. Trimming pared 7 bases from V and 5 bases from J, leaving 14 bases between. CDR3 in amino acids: CASDTAIRTEAFF. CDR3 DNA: TGTGCTAGTGACACAGCCATCAGGACTGAAGCTTTCTTT.

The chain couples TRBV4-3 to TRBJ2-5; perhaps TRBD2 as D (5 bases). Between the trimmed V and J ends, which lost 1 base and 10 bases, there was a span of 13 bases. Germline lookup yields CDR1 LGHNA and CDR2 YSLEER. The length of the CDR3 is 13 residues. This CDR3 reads CASSQVLGGDQYF. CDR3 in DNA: TGCGCCAGCAGCCAAGTCCTTGGAGGAGACCAGTACTTC.

In DNA, the CDR3 is TGTGCCAGCAGTGGACGGGGGGTTACCTACGAGCAGTACTTC. Its translation is CASSGRGVTYEQYF. The J gene is TRBJ2-7, the V gene TRBV2, with 7 bases lining up with TRBD2. The CDR3 spans 14 residues. Germline CDR1 reads SNHLY; CDR2 reads FYNNEI. Trimming cost V 4 bases and J 2 bases; bases outside gene matches: 5.

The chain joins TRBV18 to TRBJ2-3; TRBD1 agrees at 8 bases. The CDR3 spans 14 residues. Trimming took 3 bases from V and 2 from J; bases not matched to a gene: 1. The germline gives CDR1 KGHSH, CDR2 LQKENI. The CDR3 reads CASSPTGATDTQYF. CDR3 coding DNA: TGTGCCAGCTCACCGACAGGGGCCACAGATACGCAGTATTTT.

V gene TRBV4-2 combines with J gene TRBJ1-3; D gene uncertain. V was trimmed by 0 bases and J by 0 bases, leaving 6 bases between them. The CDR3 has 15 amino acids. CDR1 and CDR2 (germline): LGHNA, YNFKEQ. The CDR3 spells CASSQEKSSGNTIYF. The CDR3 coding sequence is TGTGCCAGCAGCCAAGAAAAGAGCTCTGGAAACACCATATATTTT.

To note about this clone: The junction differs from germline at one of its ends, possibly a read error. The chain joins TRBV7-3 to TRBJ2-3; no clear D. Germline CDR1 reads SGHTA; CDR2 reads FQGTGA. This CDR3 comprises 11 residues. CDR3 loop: CVSRPQDTQYF. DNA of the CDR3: TGTGTCAGCCGCCCTCAGGATACGCAGTATTTT. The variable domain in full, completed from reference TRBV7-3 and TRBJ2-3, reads GAGVSQTPSNKVTEKGKYVELRCDPISGHTALYWYRQSLGQGPEFLIYFQGTGAADDSGLPNDRFFAVRPEGSVSTLKIQRTERGDSAVYLCVSRPQDTQYFGPGTRLTVL.

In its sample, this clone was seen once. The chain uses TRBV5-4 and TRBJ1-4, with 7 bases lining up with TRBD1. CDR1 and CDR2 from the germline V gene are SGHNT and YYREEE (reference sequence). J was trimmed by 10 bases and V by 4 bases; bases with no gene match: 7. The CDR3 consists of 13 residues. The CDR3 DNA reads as TGTGCCAGCAGCCAGGGGGACCAGCGAAAACTGTTTTTT. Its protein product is CASSQGDQRKLFF.

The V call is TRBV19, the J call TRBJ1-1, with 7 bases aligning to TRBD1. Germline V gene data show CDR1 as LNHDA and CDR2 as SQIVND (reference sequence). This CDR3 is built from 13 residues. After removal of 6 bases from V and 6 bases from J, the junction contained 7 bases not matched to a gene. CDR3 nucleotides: TGTGCCAGTAGCCCACCCCAGGGGGCTGAAGCTTTCTTT. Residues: CASSPPQGAEAFF.

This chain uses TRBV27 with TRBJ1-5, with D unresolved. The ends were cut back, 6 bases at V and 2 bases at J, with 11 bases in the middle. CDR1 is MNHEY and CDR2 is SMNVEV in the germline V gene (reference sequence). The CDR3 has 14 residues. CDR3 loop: CASSLEWGNQPQHF. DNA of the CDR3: TGTGCCAGCAGCCTTGAGTGGGGCAATCAGCCCCAGCATTTT.

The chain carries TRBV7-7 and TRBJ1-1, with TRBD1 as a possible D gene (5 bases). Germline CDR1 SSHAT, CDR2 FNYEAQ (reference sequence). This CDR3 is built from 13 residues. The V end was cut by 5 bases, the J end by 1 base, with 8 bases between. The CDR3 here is CASSRGQNTEAFF. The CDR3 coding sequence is TGTGCCAGCAGCAGGGGCCAGAACACTGAAGCTTTCTTT.

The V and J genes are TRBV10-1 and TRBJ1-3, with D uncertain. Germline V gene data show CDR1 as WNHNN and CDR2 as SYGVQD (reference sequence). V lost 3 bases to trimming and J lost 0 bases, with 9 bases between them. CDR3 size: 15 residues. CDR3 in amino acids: CASSDERDSGNTIYF. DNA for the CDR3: TGCGCCAGCAGTGATGAGCGAGACTCTGGAAACACCATATATTTT.

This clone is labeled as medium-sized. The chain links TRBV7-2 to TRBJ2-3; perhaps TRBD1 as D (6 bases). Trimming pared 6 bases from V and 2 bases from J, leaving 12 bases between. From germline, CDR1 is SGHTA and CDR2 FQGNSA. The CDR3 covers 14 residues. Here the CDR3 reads CASSPQGPTDTQYF. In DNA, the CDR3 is TGTGCCAGCAGTCCCCAGGGGCCCACAGATACGCAGTATTTT.

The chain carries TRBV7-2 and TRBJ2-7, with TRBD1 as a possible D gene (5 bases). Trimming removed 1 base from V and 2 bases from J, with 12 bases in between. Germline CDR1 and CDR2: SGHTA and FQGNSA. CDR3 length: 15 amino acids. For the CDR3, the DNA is TGTGCCAGCAGCTTAGGAACAGTGGGGCCCTACGAGCAGTACTTC. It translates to CASSLGTVGPYEQYF.

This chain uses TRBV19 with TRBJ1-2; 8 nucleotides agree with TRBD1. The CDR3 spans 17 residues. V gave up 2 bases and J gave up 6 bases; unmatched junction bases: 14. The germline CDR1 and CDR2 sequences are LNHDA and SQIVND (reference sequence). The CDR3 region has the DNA TGTGCCAGTAGTATACTAGGGTTCGACAGGGGAGGAAATGGCTACACCTTC. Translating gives CASSILGFDRGGNGYTF. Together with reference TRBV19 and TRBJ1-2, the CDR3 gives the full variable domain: DGGITQSPKYLFRKEGQNVTLSCEQNLNHDAMYWYRQDPGQGLRLIYYSQIVNDFQKGDIAEGYSVSREKKESFPLTVTSAQKNPTAFYLCASSILGFDRGGNGYTFGSGTRLTVV.

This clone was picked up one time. Here the CDR3 reads CASSPRTGQRGTEAFF. CDR3 DNA sequence: TGTGCCAGCAGCCCCAGGACCGGGCAACGAGGCACTGAAGCTTTCTTT. The genes are TRBV14 and TRBJ1-1; no definite D call. CDR1 is SGHDN, CDR2 FVKESK, per germline. This CDR3 spans 16 amino acids. Trimming took off 4 bases at V and 4 bases at J, with 19 bases between the two ends.

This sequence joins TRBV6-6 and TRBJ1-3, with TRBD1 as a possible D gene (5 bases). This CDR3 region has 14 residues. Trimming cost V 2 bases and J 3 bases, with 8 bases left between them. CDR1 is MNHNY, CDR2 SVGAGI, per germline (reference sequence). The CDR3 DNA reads TGTGCCAGCAGTTACGGGCAGGGTGGAAACACCATATATTTT. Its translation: CASSYGQGGNTIYF.

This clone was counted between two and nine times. The CDR3 region has the DNA TGTGCCAGCAAGACAGATTCTAACTATGGCTACACCTTC. The encoded protein is CASKTDSNYGYTF. This chain uses TRBV2 with TRBJ1-2, with a weak D call TRBD1 (5 bases). Trimming pared 7 bases from V and 0 bases from J, leaving 9 bases between. The CDR3 covers 13 residues. Germline CDR1 SNHLY, CDR2 FYNNEI. Full variable domain (outside the CDR3, taken from reference TRBV2 and TRBJ1-2): EPEVTQTPSHQVTQMGQEVILRCVPISNHLYFYWYRQILGQKVEFLVSFYNNEISEKSEIFDDQFSVERPDGSNFTLKIRSTKLEDSAMYFCASKTDSNYGYTFGSGTRLTVV.